This T cell receptor (beta chain) stems from a study of blood T cell repertoires in COVID-19. Across the study: Samples of COVID-19 (acute and convalescent) were obtained from the United States, Italy and Spain.

Original handling: The authors estimated nucleated cell counts from reference gene primer amplification. Measured with immunoSEQ multiplex PCR; TCRdb has only the in-frame clones, and not every one. V, J and clone size reflect that table, while D and trimming were determined from the DNA. Seen here are 24,000 or so clones, approximately 86% observed once, and the top ten hold 15% to 20%. CDR3 size: 13 residues. The V end lost 6 bases, the J end lost 7 bases, and 16 bases lay between the germline ends. CDR1 and CDR2 (germline): MNHEY, SVGAGI. This TCR was sampled from a human donor with acute or convalescent COVID-19. The donor label of this sample is uncertain. The gene calls are TRBV6-5 and TRBJ2-7; TRBD1 might be the D (6 bases). The sample taken for sequencing was peripheral blood. The CDR3 here is CASRSTGSGEQYF. CDR3 coding DNA: TGTGCCAGCAGATCCACAGGGTCTGGGGAGCAGTACTTC.